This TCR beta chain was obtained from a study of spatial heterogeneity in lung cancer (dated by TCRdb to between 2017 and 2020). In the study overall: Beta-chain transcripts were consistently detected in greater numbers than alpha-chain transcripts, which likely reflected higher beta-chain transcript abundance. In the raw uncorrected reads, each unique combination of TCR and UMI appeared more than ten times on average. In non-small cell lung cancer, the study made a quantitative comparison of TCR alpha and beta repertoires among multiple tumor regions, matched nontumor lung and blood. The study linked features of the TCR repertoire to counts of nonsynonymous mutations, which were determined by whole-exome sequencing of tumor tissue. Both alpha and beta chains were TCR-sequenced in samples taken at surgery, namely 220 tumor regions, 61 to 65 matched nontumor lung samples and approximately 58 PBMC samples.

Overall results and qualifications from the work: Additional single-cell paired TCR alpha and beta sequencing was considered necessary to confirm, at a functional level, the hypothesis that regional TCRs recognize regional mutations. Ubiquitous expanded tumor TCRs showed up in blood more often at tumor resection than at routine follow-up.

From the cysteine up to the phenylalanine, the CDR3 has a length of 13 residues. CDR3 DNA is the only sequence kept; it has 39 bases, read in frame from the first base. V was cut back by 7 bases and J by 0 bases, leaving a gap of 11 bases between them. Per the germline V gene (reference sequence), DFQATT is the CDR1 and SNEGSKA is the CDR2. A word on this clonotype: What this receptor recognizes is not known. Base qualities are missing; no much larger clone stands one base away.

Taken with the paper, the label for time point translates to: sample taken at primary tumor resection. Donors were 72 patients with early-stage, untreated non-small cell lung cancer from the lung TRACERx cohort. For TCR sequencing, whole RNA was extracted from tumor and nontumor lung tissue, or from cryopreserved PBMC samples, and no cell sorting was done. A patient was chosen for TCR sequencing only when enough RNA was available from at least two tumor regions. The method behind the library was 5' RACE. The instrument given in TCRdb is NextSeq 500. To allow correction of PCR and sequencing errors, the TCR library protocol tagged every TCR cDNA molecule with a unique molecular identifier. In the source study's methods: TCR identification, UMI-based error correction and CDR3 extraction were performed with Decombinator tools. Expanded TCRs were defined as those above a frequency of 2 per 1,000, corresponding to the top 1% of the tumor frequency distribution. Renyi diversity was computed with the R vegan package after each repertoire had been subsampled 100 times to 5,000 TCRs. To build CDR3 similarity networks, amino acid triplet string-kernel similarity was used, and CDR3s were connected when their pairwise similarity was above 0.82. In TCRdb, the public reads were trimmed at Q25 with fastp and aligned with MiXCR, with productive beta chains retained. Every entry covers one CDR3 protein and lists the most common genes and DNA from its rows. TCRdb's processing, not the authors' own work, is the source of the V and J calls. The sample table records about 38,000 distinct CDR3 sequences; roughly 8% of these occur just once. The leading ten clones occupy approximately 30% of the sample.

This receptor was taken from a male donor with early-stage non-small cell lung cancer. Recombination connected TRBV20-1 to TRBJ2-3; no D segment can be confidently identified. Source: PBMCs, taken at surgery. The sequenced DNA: TGCAGTGGTAGTCTTTCTAGCACAGATACGCAGTATTTT. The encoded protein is CSGSLSSTDTQYF.